This TCR beta chain stems from a study of shared clonotypes between healthy human individuals. The ends lost 0 bases at V and 2 bases at J; junction bases unmatched: 2. The germline V gene encodes CDR1 MNHEY and CDR2 SVGAGI. The CDR3 has 15 residues. For sorted subsets, about 200 ng DNA per replicate equaled approximately 30,000 T cell genomes. Clones were sequenced by immunoSEQ multiplex PCR, and TCRdb holds only the in-frame ones, with some missing. The table records under 2,500,000 clones, around 95% of them present only once. The rearrangement links TRBV6-5 to TRBJ2-7, with 9 nucleotides matching TRBD2. The sequencing input was naive CD4+ T cells sorted from blood. Subset in this sample: CD45RA+ positively selected. The receptor's source is a young man in good health. This chain's CDR3 is CASSYSSGSAYEQYF. The CDR3 DNA reads as TGTGCCAGCAGTTACTCTAGCGGGAGCGCCTACGAGCAGTACTTC.